This T cell receptor (beta chain) was sequenced during a study of cytomegalovirus exposure and HLA in healthy donors. Study-level findings and limits: The classifier reportedly diagnosed cytomegalovirus status with high sensitivity and specificity. 87-base-pair reads could not separate some V segments, including TRBV6-2 and TRBV6-3.

Remarks on this clone: Its cognate antigen is unknown. One junction end disagrees with the germline gene, perhaps due to a read error.

Vbeta (60) and Jbeta (13) primers were used in the PCR. Sequencing was performed with immunoSEQ multiplex PCR; in TCRdb, only in-frame clones are kept and a portion is missing. The repertoire has around 90,000 clones, approximately 77% of them found once; the top ten carry about 9.4%. CDR3 length equals 16 residues. CDR1 is LGHNA and CDR2 is YNFKEQ in the germline V gene. What was sequenced was PBMCs. The chain joins TRBV4-2 to TRBJ1-2; 9 bases are a match to TRBD1. This clonotype was obtained from a human donor in good health. The CDR3 region has the DNA TGTGCCAGCAGACAAGACAGGGGGTCGACTATATATGGCTACACCTTC. Translated: CASRQDRGSTIYGYTF.